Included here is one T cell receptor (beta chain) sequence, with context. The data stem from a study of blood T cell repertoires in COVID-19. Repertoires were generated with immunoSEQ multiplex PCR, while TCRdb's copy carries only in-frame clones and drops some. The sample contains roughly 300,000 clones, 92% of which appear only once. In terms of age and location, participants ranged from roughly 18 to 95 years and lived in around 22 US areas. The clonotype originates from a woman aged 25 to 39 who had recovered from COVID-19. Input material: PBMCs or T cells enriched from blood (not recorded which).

The DNA of the CDR3 is TGTGCCAGCAGCCCCGGGACAACCTCTAGACAGGAGCAGTTCTTC. Its protein is CASSPGTTSRQEQFF. The chain employs TRBV7-3 and TRBJ2-1; D is perhaps TRBD1 (6 bases). Looked up from germline, CDR1 is SGHTA and CDR2 is FQGTGA. The CDR3 runs 15 residues. With 5 bases removed from V and 10 bases from J, the gap between germline ends came to 21 bases.